The 4 T cell receptor beta chains listed next were all sequenced from one sample in a study of blood T cell repertoires in COVID-19. Method: immunoSEQ multiplex PCR; TCRdb's copy keeps in-frame clones and lacks some. The sample lists roughly 94,000 clones, approximately 82% occurring once. Sequences were obtained from peripheral blood. The source of these receptors is a man in his sixties with acute or convalescent COVID-19.

The chain is built from TRBV7-3 and TRBJ1-1; D is possibly TRBD1 (5 bases). The CDR3 has 13 amino acids. Germline V gene lookup returns CDR1 SGHTA and CDR2 FQGTGA. Between the trimmed V and J ends, which lost 4 bases and 1 base, there was a span of 7 bases. The CDR3 sequence: CASSSQGNTEAFF. CDR3 in DNA: TGTGCCAGCAGCTCCCAGGGGAACACTGAAGCTTTCTTT.

The chain couples TRBV11-2 to TRBJ2-1; D is unresolved. Germline CDR1 SGHAT, CDR2 FQNNGV. The CDR3 runs to 11 residues. The CDR3 DNA reads as TGTGCGGTCGGGTCCTACAATGAGCAGTTCTTC. Translated, it gives CAVGSYNEQFF.

This chain connects TRBV29-1 to TRBJ1-1, with D uncertain. Germline V gene lookup returns CDR1 SQVTM and CDR2 ANQGSEA. The V end was cut by 3 bases, the J end by 6 bases, with 17 bases between. The CDR3 covers 14 residues. CDR3 bases: TGCAGCGTTGATCACAGCGACTATGGGGCTGAAGCTTTCTTT. Translation: CSVDHSDYGAEAFF.

This chain links TRBV4-2 with TRBJ1-5; perhaps TRBD1 as D (6 bases). CDR1 and CDR2 (germline): LGHNA, YNFKEQ. V was pared by 6 bases and J by 3 bases, with 12 bases between. CDR3 length equals 14 residues. The CDR3 sequence: CASSVQGFNQPQHF. The DNA of the CDR3 is TGTGCCAGCAGTGTACAGGGCTTCAATCAGCCCCAGCATTTT.